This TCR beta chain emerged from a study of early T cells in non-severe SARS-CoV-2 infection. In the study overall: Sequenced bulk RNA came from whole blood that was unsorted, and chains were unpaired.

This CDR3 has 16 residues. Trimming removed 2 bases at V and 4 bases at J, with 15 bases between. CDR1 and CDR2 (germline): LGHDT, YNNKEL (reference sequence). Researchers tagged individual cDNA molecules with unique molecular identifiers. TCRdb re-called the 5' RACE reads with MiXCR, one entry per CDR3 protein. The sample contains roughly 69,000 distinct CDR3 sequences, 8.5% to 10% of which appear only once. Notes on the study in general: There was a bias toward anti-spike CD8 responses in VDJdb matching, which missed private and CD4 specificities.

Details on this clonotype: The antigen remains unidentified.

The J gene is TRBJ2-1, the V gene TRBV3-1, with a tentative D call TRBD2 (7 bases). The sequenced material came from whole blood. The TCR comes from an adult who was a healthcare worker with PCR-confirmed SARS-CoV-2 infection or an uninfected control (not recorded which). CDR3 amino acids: CASSQRGGRQYNEQFF. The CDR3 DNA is TGTGCCAGCAGCCAAAGGGGGGGGAGACAGTACAATGAGCAGTTCTTC.